This T cell receptor beta chain was recovered during a study of OX40 agonist ivuxolimab in advanced cancers. The overall study: Ivuxolimab, which is an agonistic anti-OX40 (CD134) antibody, was administered to the patients. Averaging 60 years in age, with a range of about 20 to 90, the cohort was 82.7% male.

Profiled with immunoSEQ multiplex PCR; TCRdb holds only in-frame clones, not every one. Of 92,000 or so clones in the sample, under 90% were seen once. Per the germline V gene, CDR1 is LNHDA and CDR2 is SQIVND (reference sequence). After removal of 5 bases from V and 2 bases from J, the junction contained 8 bases not matched to a gene. The CDR3 is 16 amino acids. Peripheral blood came from all dose cohorts at three timepoints. Study-wide results and caveats: Expanded clones belonging to CD8+ T cells outnumbered, on average, those of CD4+.

This clone was observed a handful of times. Its matching antigen is unknown. V and J are TRBV19 and TRBJ2-5, with 10 bases fitting TRBD1. The TCR comes from an adult with an advanced solid tumor such as melanoma, head and neck, liver or kidney cancer. The input for sequencing was CD4+ or CD8+ T cells sorted from blood, taken in a trial of the OX40 agonist ivuxolimab. CDR3 DNA sequence: TGTGCCAGTAGTCCGGGCCGGACAGGGGGTCAAGAGACCCAGTACTTC. Its translation: CASSPGRTGGQETQYF.